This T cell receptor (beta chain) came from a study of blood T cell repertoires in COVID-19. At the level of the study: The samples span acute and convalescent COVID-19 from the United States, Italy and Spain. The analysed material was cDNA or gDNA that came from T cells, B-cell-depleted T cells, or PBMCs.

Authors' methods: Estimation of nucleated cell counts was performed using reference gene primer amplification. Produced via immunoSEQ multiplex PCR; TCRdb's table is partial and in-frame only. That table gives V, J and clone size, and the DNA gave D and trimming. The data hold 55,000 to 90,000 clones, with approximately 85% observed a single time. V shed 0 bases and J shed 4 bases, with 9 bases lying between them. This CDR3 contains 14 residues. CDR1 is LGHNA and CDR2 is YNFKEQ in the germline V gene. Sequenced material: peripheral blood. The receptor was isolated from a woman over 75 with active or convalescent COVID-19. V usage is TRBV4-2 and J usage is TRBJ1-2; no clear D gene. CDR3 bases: TGTGCCAGCAGCCAAGATCGAACAGCCTATGGCTACACCTTC. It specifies CASSQDRTAYGYTF.